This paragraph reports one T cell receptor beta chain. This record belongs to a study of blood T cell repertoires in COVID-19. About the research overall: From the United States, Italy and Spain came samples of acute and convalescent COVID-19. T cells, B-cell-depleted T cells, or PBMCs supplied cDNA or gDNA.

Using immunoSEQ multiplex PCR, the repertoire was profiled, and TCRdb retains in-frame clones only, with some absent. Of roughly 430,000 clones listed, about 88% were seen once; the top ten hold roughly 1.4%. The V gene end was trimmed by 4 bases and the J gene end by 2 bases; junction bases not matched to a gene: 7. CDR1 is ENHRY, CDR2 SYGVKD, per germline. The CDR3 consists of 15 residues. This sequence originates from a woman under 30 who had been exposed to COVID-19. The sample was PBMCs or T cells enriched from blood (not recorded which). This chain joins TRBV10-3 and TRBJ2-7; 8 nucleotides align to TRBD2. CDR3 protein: CAISVLAGSPYEQYF. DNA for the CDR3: TGTGCCATCAGTGTTTTAGCGGGATCCCCCTACGAGCAGTACTTC.